The clone carrying this T cell receptor beta chain was seen a handful of times. The antigen remains unidentified. Amplification by 5'RACE using constant-segment primers produced TCR alpha and TCR beta cDNA libraries that carried sample barcodes and UMIs. TCRdb recomputed calls from the 5' RACE reads with MiXCR, one row per CDR3 protein. In the table there are 150,000 to 200,000 distinct CDR3 sequences, about 14% of which are singletons. The V and J ends lost 6 bases and 6 bases respectively, with 17 bases between them. This CDR3 is built from 15 residues. Germline CDR1 LNHDA, CDR2 SQIVND (reference sequence). This specimen comes from a study of T-cell memory formation after mild COVID-19. Study context: In these data, TCR clusters were largely donor specific.

The study's findings and limits: Certain responding clones were present in pre-infection memory, suggesting participation of cross-reactive memory. Mainly in CM and EM were contracting CD4+ clones; CD8+ were in EMRA.

Sequenced input: PBMCs or a T cell subset sorted from them (not recorded which). The receptor's source is an adult woman who had mild COVID-19 (a few samples of this study predate the infection). Cell type and time point are not known. The rearrangement uses TRBV19 and TRBJ2-2; maybe TRBD1 (6 bases). The CDR3 nucleotides read TGTGCCAGTAGCCCAGGGGTACGAGGGCCCGGGGAGCTGTTTTTT. Its protein product is CASSPGVRGPGELFF.